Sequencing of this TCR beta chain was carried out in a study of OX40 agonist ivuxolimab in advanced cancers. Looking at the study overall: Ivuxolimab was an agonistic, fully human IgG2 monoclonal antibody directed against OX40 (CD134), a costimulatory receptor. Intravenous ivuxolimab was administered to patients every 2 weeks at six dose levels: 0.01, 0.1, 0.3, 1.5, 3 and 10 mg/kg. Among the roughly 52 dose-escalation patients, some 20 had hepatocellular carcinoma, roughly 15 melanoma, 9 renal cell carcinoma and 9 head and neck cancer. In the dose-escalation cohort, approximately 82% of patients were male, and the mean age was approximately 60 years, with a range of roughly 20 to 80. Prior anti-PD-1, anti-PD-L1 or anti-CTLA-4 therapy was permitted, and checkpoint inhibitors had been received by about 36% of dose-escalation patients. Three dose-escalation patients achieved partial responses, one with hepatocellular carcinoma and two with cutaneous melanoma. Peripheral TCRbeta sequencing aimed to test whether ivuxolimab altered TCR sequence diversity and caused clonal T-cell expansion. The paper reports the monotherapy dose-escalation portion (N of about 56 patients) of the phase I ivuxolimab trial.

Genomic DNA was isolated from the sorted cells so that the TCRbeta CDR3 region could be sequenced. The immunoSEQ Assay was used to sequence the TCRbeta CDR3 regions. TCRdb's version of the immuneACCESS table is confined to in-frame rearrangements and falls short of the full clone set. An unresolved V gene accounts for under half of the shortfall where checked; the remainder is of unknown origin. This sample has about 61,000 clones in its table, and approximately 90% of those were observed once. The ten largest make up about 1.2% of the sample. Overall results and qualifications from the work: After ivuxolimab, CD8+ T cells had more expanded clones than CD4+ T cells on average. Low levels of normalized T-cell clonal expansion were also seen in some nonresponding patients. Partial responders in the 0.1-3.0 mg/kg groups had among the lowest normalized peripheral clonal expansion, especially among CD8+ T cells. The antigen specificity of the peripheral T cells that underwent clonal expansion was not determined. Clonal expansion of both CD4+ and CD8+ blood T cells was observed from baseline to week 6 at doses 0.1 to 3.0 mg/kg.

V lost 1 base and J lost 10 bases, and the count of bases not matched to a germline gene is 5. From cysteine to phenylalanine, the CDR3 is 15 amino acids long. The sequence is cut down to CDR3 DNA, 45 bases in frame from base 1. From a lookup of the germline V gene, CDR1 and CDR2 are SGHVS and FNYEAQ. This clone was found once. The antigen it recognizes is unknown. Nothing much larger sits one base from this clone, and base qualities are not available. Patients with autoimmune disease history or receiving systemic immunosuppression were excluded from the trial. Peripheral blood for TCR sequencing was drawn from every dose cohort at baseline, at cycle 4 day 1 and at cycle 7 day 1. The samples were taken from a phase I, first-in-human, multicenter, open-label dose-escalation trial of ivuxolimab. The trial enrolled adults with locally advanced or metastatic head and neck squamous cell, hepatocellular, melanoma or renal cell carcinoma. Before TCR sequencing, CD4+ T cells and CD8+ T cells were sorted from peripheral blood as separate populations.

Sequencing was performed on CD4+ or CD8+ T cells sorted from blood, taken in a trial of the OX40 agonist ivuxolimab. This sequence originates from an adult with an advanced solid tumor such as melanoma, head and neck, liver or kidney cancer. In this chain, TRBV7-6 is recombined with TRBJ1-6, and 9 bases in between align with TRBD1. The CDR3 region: CASSLGQGGRSPLHF. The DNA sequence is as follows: TGTGCCAGCAGCTTAGGACAGGGGGGAAGGTCACCCCTCCACTTT.